The 9 T cell receptor beta chains below come from one sample, sequenced in a study of vaccination effects on CD4 cells after COVID-19. For these TCRs, the target antigens are not known. Sequencing was preceded by expansion of antigen-specific CD4+ T cells with viral peptide pools in the ViraFEST assay. When 10 to 11 days of culture had elapsed, CD4+ T cells were isolated. Two doses of BNT162b2 or mRNA-1273 vaccine were administered to participants. This table comes from immunoSEQ multiplex PCR, and its TCRdb copy is limited to in-frame clones, with some not included. The sample lists 75,000 or so clones; roughly 73% were seen once. The sequenced sample was CD4+ T cells from PBMCs cultured with HCoV-OC43 spike peptides, obtained after COVID-19 vaccination. Documented subset: HCoV-OC43 spike overlapping peptide pool stimulation. The receptors were sampled from a human donor who received a COVID-19 vaccine.

The chain employs TRBV5-1 and TRBJ1-6; maybe TRBD1 (6 bases). Germline loops: CDR1 SGHRS, CDR2 YFSETQ. This CDR3 has 14 residues. With 4 bases removed from V and 7 bases from J, the gap between germline ends came to 12 bases. CDR3 sequence (DNA): TGCGCCAGCAGCGCGGACAGTCCCAATTCACCCCTCCACTTT. Protein: CASSADSPNSPLHF.

The chain uses TRBV6-5 and TRBJ1-2; 9 bases agree with TRBD1. With 8 bases clipped from V and 4 bases from J, the junction kept 2 bases outside the gene matches. The length of the CDR3 is 12 residues. In germline, CDR1 is MNHEY, CDR2 SVGAGI. The CDR3 region has the DNA TGTGCCAGCCGGGGACAGGGCTATGGCTACACCTTC. This encodes CASRGQGYGYTF.

The chain employs TRBV7-3 and TRBJ1-1; D not certain. From germline, CDR1 is SGHTA and CDR2 FQGTGA. V was shortened by 5 bases and J by 4 bases, with 11 bases between the two germline ends. This CDR3 spans 13 amino acids. The CDR3 region is CASSPGLGTEAFF. The CDR3 DNA sequence: TGTGCCAGCAGCCCTGGACTGGGCACTGAAGCTTTCTTT.

The rearrangement uses TRBV5-8 and TRBJ1-3, with a tentative D call TRBD1 (6 bases). CDR1 and CDR2 from the germline V gene are SGHTS and YDEGEE. V lost 1 base to trimming and J lost 1 base, with 9 bases between them. The CDR3 is made up of 15 amino acids. CDR3 residues: CASSLRGGSGNTIYF. The CDR3 DNA reads TGTGCCAGCAGCTTGCGAGGGGGTTCTGGAAACACCATATATTTT.

A few counts support this clone. The chain recombines TRBV19 with TRBJ1-1; TRBD1 is a possible D gene (5 bases). CDR3 size: 14 residues. V was cut by 2 bases and J by 1 base, with 8 bases left in between. Looked up from germline, CDR1 is LNHDA and CDR2 is SQIVND (reference sequence). The CDR3 sequence: CASSISRENTEAFF. CDR3 bases: TGTGCCAGTAGTATATCCAGGGAGAACACTGAAGCTTTCTTT. Full variable domain (outside the CDR3, taken from reference TRBV19 and TRBJ1-1): DGGITQSPKYLFRKEGQNVTLSCEQNLNHDAMYWYRQDPGQGLRLIYYSQIVNDFQKGDIAEGYSVSREKKESFPLTVTSAQKNPTAFYLCASSISRENTEAFFGQGTRLTVV.

The CDR3 nucleotides read TGTGCCAGCAGTTCTTTACAGAGGGCCTATGGCTACACCTTC. Protein: CASSSLQRAYGYTF. The chain combines TRBV27 with TRBJ1-2, with unresolved D. Trimming shortened V by 4 bases and J by 4 bases, and 13 bases separated the two germline ends. Germline CDR1 and CDR2: MNHEY and SMNVEV (reference sequence). This CDR3 is 14 amino acids long.

The genes are TRBV24-1 and TRBJ1-2, with D perhaps matching TRBD1 (6 bases). This CDR3 contains 16 residues. CDR1 is KGHDR, CDR2 SFDVKD, per germline. V was shortened by 5 bases and J by 2 bases, with 17 bases between the two germline ends. CDR3 region: CATSGGSGAPNYGYTF. The CDR3 nucleotides are TGTGCCACCAGTGGGGGGTCAGGGGCCCCCAACTATGGCTACACCTTC.

The chain carries TRBV5-1 and TRBJ1-6; D gene ambiguous. This CDR3 contains 13 residues. Germline assignment: CDR1 SGHRS and CDR2 YFSETQ. Trimming shortened V by 0 bases and J by 6 bases, and 4 bases separated the two germline ends. Here the CDR3 DNA reads TGCGCCAGCAGCTTGGACTTTAATTCACCCCTCCACTTT. This sequence encodes CASSLDFNSPLHF.

V and J are TRBV5-4 and TRBJ1-2; tentative D call: TRBD1 (6 bases). CDR1 and CDR2 (germline): SGHNT, YYREEE (reference sequence). Trimming shortened V by 3 bases and J by 4 bases, and 16 bases separated the two germline ends. This CDR3 has 15 residues. This chain's CDR3 is CASSSEKTGSYGYTF. In DNA, the CDR3 is TGTGCCAGCAGCTCGGAGAAAACAGGGAGCTATGGCTACACCTTC.